This T cell receptor (beta chain) originates from a study of blood T cell repertoires in COVID-19. On the study more broadly: COVID-19 samples from acute and convalescent phases originated in the United States, Italy and Spain. Sample material is recorded as cDNA or gDNA derived from T cells, B-cell-depleted T cells, or PBMCs.

The CDR3 has 11 residues. With 5 bases removed from V and 3 bases from J, the gap between germline ends came to 5 bases. Germline loops: CDR1 SGHAT, CDR2 FQNNGV. As originally analysed: Reference gene primer amplification in the assay estimated nucleated cell counts. Sequencing was performed with immunoSEQ multiplex PCR; in TCRdb, only in-frame clones are kept and a portion is missing. V and J calls and clone size come straight from that table; D and trimming were deduced from the DNA. The sample holds 65,000 to 75,000 clones, around three quarters seen once. The gene calls are TRBV11-2 and TRBJ2-7; D is unclear. Sequenced material: peripheral blood. The origin of this receptor is a human donor in a cohort sampled during active COVID-19. CDR3 DNA sequence: TGTGCCAGCAGCCAAATCTACGAGCAGTACTTC. Amino acid sequence: CASSQIYEQYF. The full variable domain, its missing parts supplied by reference TRBV11-2 and TRBJ2-7, is EAGVAQSPRYKIIEKRQSVAFWCNPISGHATLYWYQQILGQGPKLLIQFQNNGVVDDSQLPKDRFSAERLKGVDSTLKIQPAKLEDSAVYLCASSQIYEQYFGPGTRLTVT.